This T cell receptor (beta chain) derives from a study of blood T cell repertoires in COVID-19. The CDR3 loop spans 15 amino acids. With 4 bases removed from V and 7 bases from J, the gap between germline ends came to 16 bases. CDR1 LGHDT and CDR2 YNNKEL come from the germline V gene (reference sequence). Assay used: immunoSEQ multiplex PCR; TCRdb lists only in-frame clones, some missing. The sample has over 200,000 clones; about 90% are singletons. The chain recombines TRBV3-1 (or the pseudogene TRBV3-2) with TRBJ2-2; no clear D. This TCR came from a man aged 35 to 55 with active or convalescent COVID-19. The sequencing input was peripheral blood. The chain's CDR3 is CASSLPGARDGELFF. The CDR3 DNA is TGTGCCAGCAGCCTCCCAGGTGCCAGAGACGGGGAGCTGTTTTTT.